The rows below give T cell receptor beta chains drawn from one sample of a study of blood T cell repertoires in COVID-19. The protocol was immunoSEQ multiplex PCR, while the TCRdb copy is restricted to in-frame clones and leaves out a portion. The table records 150,000 to 200,000 clones, about 84% of them present only once. The sequenced material came from PBMCs or T cells enriched from blood (not recorded which). The receptors stem from a man aged 35-49 years who had recovered from COVID-19. CDR3s include the opening cysteine and the closing phenylalanine or tryptophan. Fields, in order: J gene, V gene, clone size, D gene, CDR3 protein, CDR3 DNA. The D gene is left open where the match is weak. Not all rows give a size; the values are once, few, many and, for expanded clones, a class.

j_call: TRBJ1-6
v_call: TRBV7-3
clone_size: .
d_call: .
cdr3_aa: CASSLSQGGSPLHF
cdr3_nt: TGTGCCAGCAGCTTAAGCCAGGGAGGCTCACCCCTCCACTTT

j_call: TRBJ1-5
v_call: TRBV11-2
clone_size: .
d_call: .
cdr3_aa: CASSLRSNQPQHF
cdr3_nt: TGTGCCAGCAGCTTACGTAGCAATCAGCCCCAGCATTTT

j_call: TRBJ1-5
v_call: TRBV18
clone_size: few
d_call: TRBD1
cdr3_aa: CASSPGDRVDQPQHF
cdr3_nt: TGTGCCAGCTCACCAGGCGACAGGGTGGACCAGCCCCAGCATTTT

j_call: TRBJ2-7
v_call: TRBV3-1/TRBV3-2
clone_size: .
d_call: TRBD1
cdr3_aa: CASSQVPDRAGEQYF
cdr3_nt: TGTGCCAGCAGCCAAGTCCCCGACAGGGCAGGCGAGCAGTACTTC

j_call: TRBJ2-5
v_call: TRBV7-3
clone_size: .
d_call: .
cdr3_aa: CASSRGNTETQYF
cdr3_nt: TGTGCCAGCAGCAGGGGAAATACGGAGACCCAGTACTTC

j_call: TRBJ2-6
v_call: TRBV7-2
clone_size: .
d_call: .
cdr3_aa: CASSPYGANVLTF
cdr3_nt: TGTGCCAGCAGCCCGTATGGGGCCAACGTCCTGACTTTC

j_call: TRBJ1-2
v_call: TRBV10-2
clone_size: .
d_call: .
cdr3_aa: CASMGEASGYTF
cdr3_nt: TGCGCCAGCATGGGGGAGGCGTCAGGCTACACCTTC

j_call: TRBJ2-5
v_call: TRBV30
clone_size: .
d_call: .
cdr3_aa: CAWRGDQETQYF
cdr3_nt: TGTGCCTGGAGAGGAGACCAAGAGACCCAGTACTTC

j_call: TRBJ1-4
v_call: TRBV11-3
clone_size: .
d_call: .
cdr3_aa: CASFRATNEKLFF
cdr3_nt: TGTGCCAGCTTTCGGGCAACTAATGAAAAACTGTTTTTT

j_call: TRBJ1-3
v_call: TRBV11-3
clone_size: .
d_call: TRBD1
cdr3_aa: CASSSGQGNSGNTIYF
cdr3_nt: TGTGCCAGCAGCTCCGGACAGGGGAACTCTGGAAACACCATATATTTT

j_call: TRBJ1-4
v_call: TRBV5-1
clone_size: .
d_call: TRBD1
cdr3_aa: CASSSGQETTNEKLFF
cdr3_nt: TGCGCCAGCAGCTCGGGACAGGAAACAACTAATGAAAAACTGTTTTTT

j_call: TRBJ2-2
v_call: TRBV19
clone_size: .
d_call: .
cdr3_aa: CASKMGAANTGELFF
cdr3_nt: TGTGCCAGTAAAATGGGGGCCGCGAACACCGGGGAGCTGTTTTTT

j_call: TRBJ2-1
v_call: TRBV11-3
clone_size: once
d_call: .
cdr3_aa: CASSPESGTNEQFF
cdr3_nt: TGTGCCAGCAGCCCGGAATCAGGGACTAATGAGCAGTTCTTC

j_call: TRBJ1-1
v_call: TRBV6-5
clone_size: once
d_call: .
cdr3_aa: CASSYGGGGTEAFF
cdr3_nt: TGTGCCAGCAGTTATGGAGGGGGAGGGACTGAAGCTTTCTTT

j_call: TRBJ2-1
v_call: TRBV9
clone_size: few
d_call: .
cdr3_aa: CASSVLFGGADEQFF
cdr3_nt: TGTGCCAGCAGCGTGCTCTTTGGGGGGGCGGATGAGCAGTTCTTC

j_call: TRBJ1-2
v_call: TRBV6-4
clone_size: .
d_call: .
cdr3_aa: CASSPQGDYGYTF
cdr3_nt: TGTGCCAGCAGCCCACAGGGTGACTATGGCTACACCTTC

j_call: TRBJ1-1
v_call: TRBV18
clone_size: .
d_call: TRBD1
cdr3_aa: CASSSLSGTANTEAFF
cdr3_nt: TGTGCCAGCTCATCGCTATCCGGGACAGCGAACACTGAAGCTTTCTTT

j_call: TRBJ1-1
v_call: TRBV13
clone_size: once
d_call: TRBD1
cdr3_aa: CASSRQGRTTEAFF
cdr3_nt: TGTGCCAGCAGTCGACAGGGCCGGACCACTGAAGCTTTCTTT

j_call: TRBJ1-2
v_call: TRBV3-1/TRBV3-2
clone_size: .
d_call: TRBD1
cdr3_aa: CASSPGTGGGRGYGYTF
cdr3_nt: TGTGCCAGCAGTCCCGGGACAGGGGGCGGGAGGGGCTATGGCTACACCTTC

j_call: TRBJ1-2
v_call: TRBV4-1
clone_size: .
d_call: .
cdr3_aa: CASSQGGAGVKGYTF
cdr3_nt: TGCGCCAGCAGCCAAGGGGGGGCGGGGGTGAAAGGCTACACCTTC

j_call: TRBJ2-5
v_call: TRBV3-1/TRBV3-2
clone_size: .
d_call: .
cdr3_aa: CASSRSGNQETQYF
cdr3_nt: TGTGCCAGCAGCCGATCAGGGAACCAAGAGACCCAGTACTTC

j_call: TRBJ2-1
v_call: TRBV24-1
clone_size: .
d_call: .
cdr3_aa: CATSDFGAGAGEQFF
cdr3_nt: TGTGCCACCAGTGATTTCGGGGCAGGGGCCGGTGAGCAGTTCTTC

j_call: TRBJ1-2
v_call: TRBV30
clone_size: .
d_call: TRBD1
cdr3_aa: CAWRWPGTGSNYGYTF
cdr3_nt: TGTGCCTGGAGATGGCCCGGGACAGGGTCAAACTATGGCTACACCTTC

j_call: TRBJ1-2
v_call: TRBV10-3
clone_size: .
d_call: TRBD1
cdr3_aa: CAISGSWWTGQVEGYTF
cdr3_nt: TGTGCCATCAGTGGATCTTGGTGGACAGGGCAAGTGGAAGGCTACACCTTC

j_call: TRBJ2-2
v_call: TRBV5-6
clone_size: .
d_call: .
cdr3_aa: CASSLALRDGTGELFF
cdr3_nt: TGTGCCAGCAGCTTGGCCTTGCGGGATGGCACCGGGGAGCTGTTTTTT

j_call: TRBJ2-1
v_call: TRBV5-4
clone_size: .
d_call: TRBD1
cdr3_aa: CASSLAGTGTNEQFF
cdr3_nt: TGTGCCAGCAGCTTGGCCGGGACAGGGACCAATGAGCAGTTCTTC

j_call: TRBJ2-3
v_call: TRBV2
clone_size: .
d_call: TRBD2
cdr3_aa: CAGLAGVGDTQYF
cdr3_nt: TGTGCCGGATTAGCGGGGGTAGGAGATACGCAGTATTTT

j_call: TRBJ2-1
v_call: TRBV5-1
clone_size: once
d_call: .
cdr3_aa: CASSWGGLADNEQFF
cdr3_nt: TGCGCCAGCAGCTGGGGTGGGCTAGCTGACAATGAGCAGTTCTTC

j_call: TRBJ1-2
v_call: TRBV7-9
clone_size: .
d_call: .
cdr3_aa: CASSSNSRGHNYGYTF
cdr3_nt: TGTGCCAGCAGCTCAAATTCGAGGGGACATAACTATGGCTACACCTTC

j_call: TRBJ2-3
v_call: TRBV9
clone_size: .
d_call: TRBD2
cdr3_aa: CASSGSGGGYWTDTQYF
cdr3_nt: TGTGCCAGCAGCGGAAGCGGGGGGGGTTATTGGACAGATACGCAGTATTTT

j_call: TRBJ2-5
v_call: TRBV7-8
clone_size: .
d_call: .
cdr3_aa: CASSLVPVEETQYF
cdr3_nt: TGTGCCAGCAGCTTAGTCCCAGTCGAAGAGACCCAGTACTTC

j_call: TRBJ1-5
v_call: TRBV7-9
clone_size: once
d_call: .
cdr3_aa: CASSLGHGGSQPQHF
cdr3_nt: TGTGCCAGCAGCTTAGGGCATGGGGGCTCTCAGCCCCAGCATTTT

j_call: TRBJ2-5
v_call: TRBV11-3
clone_size: .
d_call: TRBD1
cdr3_aa: CASSQGAGGTETQYF
cdr3_nt: TGTGCCAGCAGCCAGGGGGCAGGGGGGACGGAGACCCAGTACTTC

j_call: TRBJ1-2
v_call: TRBV7-3
clone_size: .
d_call: TRBD1
cdr3_aa: CASSTGAGNYGYTF
cdr3_nt: TGTGCCAGCAGCACAGGGGCCGGAAACTATGGCTACACCTTC

j_call: TRBJ1-4
v_call: TRBV4-1
clone_size: .
d_call: TRBD1
cdr3_aa: CASSQAGLGQGNEKLFF
cdr3_nt: TGCGCCAGCAGCCAGGCCGGGTTGGGACAGGGGAATGAAAAACTGTTTTTT

j_call: TRBJ2-2
v_call: TRBV6-4
clone_size: .
d_call: TRBD2
cdr3_aa: CASSDSNLAGGVNAGELFF
cdr3_nt: TGTGCCAGCAGTGACTCGAACCTAGCGGGGGGTGTCAACGCCGGGGAGCTGTTTTTT

j_call: TRBJ1-2
v_call: TRBV3-1/TRBV3-2
clone_size: .
d_call: .
cdr3_aa: CASSQDDRGYTF
cdr3_nt: TGTGCCAGCAGCCAAGATGACAGGGGCTACACCTTC

j_call: TRBJ2-2
v_call: TRBV5-1
clone_size: .
d_call: TRBD2
cdr3_aa: CASSFRPSGGGWNGELFF
cdr3_nt: TGCGCCAGCAGCTTTCGGCCTAGCGGGGGTGGTTGGAACGGGGAGCTGTTTTTT

j_call: TRBJ1-4
v_call: TRBV2
clone_size: .
d_call: TRBD1
cdr3_aa: CASSATGFNEKLFF
cdr3_nt: TGTGCCAGCAGCGCGACAGGGTTTAATGAAAAACTGTTTTTT

j_call: TRBJ2-5
v_call: TRBV9
clone_size: .
d_call: .
cdr3_aa: CASTALFDQETQYF
cdr3_nt: TGTGCCAGCACCGCACTTTTCGACCAAGAGACCCAGTACTTC

j_call: TRBJ1-2
v_call: TRBV27
clone_size: once
d_call: TRBD1
cdr3_aa: CASSEGGSYGYTF
cdr3_nt: TGTGCCAGCAGTGAAGGGGGCTCCTATGGCTACACCTTC

j_call: TRBJ2-1
v_call: TRBV5-6
clone_size: .
d_call: TRBD1
cdr3_aa: CASSPRTGGNDEQFF
cdr3_nt: TGTGCCAGCAGCCCCCGGACAGGGGGGAACGATGAGCAGTTCTTC

j_call: TRBJ2-4
v_call: TRBV7-8
clone_size: once
d_call: .
cdr3_aa: CASSLASHPSAKNIQYF
cdr3_nt: TGTGCCAGCAGCTTAGCCTCACATCCTTCGGCCAAAAACATTCAGTACTTC

j_call: TRBJ2-1
v_call: TRBV5-8
clone_size: .
d_call: TRBD2
cdr3_aa: CASRAPGGNEQFF
cdr3_nt: TGTGCCAGCAGGGCGCCGGGAGGGAATGAGCAGTTCTTC

j_call: TRBJ2-1
v_call: TRBV14
clone_size: .
d_call: .
cdr3_aa: CASSRFSGSPYNEQFF
cdr3_nt: TGTGCCAGCAGCCGCTTCAGCGGGTCCCCCTACAATGAGCAGTTCTTC

j_call: TRBJ2-7
v_call: TRBV9
clone_size: medium-sized
d_call: TRBD2
cdr3_aa: CASSPRVAGVSSYEQYF
cdr3_nt: TGTGCCAGCAGCCCACGGGTAGCGGGGGTTTCCTCCTACGAGCAGTACTTC

j_call: TRBJ2-3
v_call: TRBV3-1/TRBV3-2
clone_size: .
d_call: .
cdr3_aa: CASSPPPGLDTQYF
cdr3_nt: TGTGCCAGCAGCCCGCCCCCAGGGCTAGATACGCAGTATTTT

j_call: TRBJ1-2
v_call: TRBV6-5
clone_size: .
d_call: TRBD1
cdr3_aa: CASGDRGEGYTF
cdr3_nt: TGTGCCAGCGGAGACAGGGGGGAAGGCTACACCTTC

j_call: TRBJ1-2
v_call: TRBV7-9
clone_size: many
d_call: .
cdr3_aa: CASSLSSEAQITRLGYTF
cdr3_nt: TGTGCCAGCAGCTTAAGTTCTGAGGCGCAGATAACTAGACTAGGCTACACCTTC

j_call: TRBJ2-3
v_call: TRBV5-6
clone_size: .
d_call: TRBD2
cdr3_aa: CASSLGLAGGSTDTQYF
cdr3_nt: TGTGCCAGCAGCTTGGGACTAGCGGGGGGAAGCACAGATACGCAGTATTTT

j_call: TRBJ2-3
v_call: TRBV10-3
clone_size: .
d_call: .
cdr3_aa: CAIRAQLATTDTQYF
cdr3_nt: TGTGCCATCAGAGCACAACTAGCCACCACAGATACGCAGTATTTT

j_call: TRBJ2-3
v_call: TRBV19
clone_size: .
d_call: TRBD1
cdr3_aa: CASSFNRGRTDTQYF
cdr3_nt: TGTGCCAGTAGTTTTAACAGGGGGCGCACAGATACGCAGTATTTT

j_call: TRBJ2-1
v_call: TRBV9
clone_size: .
d_call: .
cdr3_aa: CASSVGGSYNEQFF
cdr3_nt: TGTGCCAGCAGCGTAGGAGGCAGTTACAATGAGCAGTTCTTC

j_call: TRBJ2-7
v_call: TRBV7-9
clone_size: .
d_call: .
cdr3_aa: CASSDIRSYEQYF
cdr3_nt: TGTGCCAGCTCCGACATCCGCTCCTACGAGCAGTACTTC

j_call: TRBJ2-7
v_call: TRBV4-1
clone_size: once
d_call: TRBD1
cdr3_aa: CASSQVGAGQGSYEQYF
cdr3_nt: TGCGCCAGCAGCCAAGTTGGGGCGGGACAGGGATCCTACGAGCAGTACTTC

j_call: TRBJ1-1
v_call: TRBV21-1
clone_size: .
d_call: .
cdr3_aa: CASGEGSSTEAFF
cdr3_nt: TGTGCCAGCGGGGAGGGTTCGAGCACTGAAGCTTTCTTT

j_call: TRBJ2-7
v_call: TRBV21-1
clone_size: .
d_call: .
cdr3_aa: CASTYRVHSYEQYF
cdr3_nt: TGTGCCAGCACCTACAGGGTCCACTCCTACGAGCAGTACTTC